This TCR beta chain was captured in a study of T-cell reconstitution after alpha-beta-depleted transplantation in children. General observations from the study: Some patients owed their high day-60 TCRbeta diversity to surviving recipient T cells and thymic progenitors. The main origin of T-cell counts and diversity one year after transplant was newly produced T cells. Reports say that about two months after transplant, the alpha-beta T cells came out of several hundred graft clones that had expanded.

There are 15 residues in the CDR3. The V gene lost 3 bases and the J gene lost 0 bases, with 9 bases spanning the gap. CDR1 is DFQATT and CDR2 is SNEGSKA in the germline V gene (reference sequence). Unique molecular identifiers were incorporated into the prepared TCRbeta library. MiXCR was run by TCRdb on the PCR reads, yielding one entry per CDR3 protein. The repertoire holds some 120,000 distinct CDR3 sequences, with 9.5% to 10% as singletons. The sample holds a few counts of this clonotype. The antigen is not known. This TCR was recovered from a girl under two years old who had a stem cell transplant for combined immunodeficiency, so the T cells may come from the graft donor. The sample consisted of PBMCs, mostly from graft donor cells, taken 180 days after TCRalphabeta/CD19-depleted stem cell transplant. V gene TRBV20-1 combines with J gene TRBJ1-6; D is ambiguous. CDR3 coding DNA: TGCAGTGCTAGTACTTCAAGCTCCTATAATTCACCCCTCCACTTT. Amino acid sequence: CSASTSSSYNSPLHF.